The 20 T cell receptor beta chains presented below share a single source sample, sequenced in a study of blood T cell repertoires in COVID-19. TCRdb's table, derived via immunoSEQ multiplex PCR, lists solely in-frame clones and lacks some. This table has 130,000 to 150,000 clones, around four fifths appearing once. The sequenced material came from peripheral blood. The receptors come from a woman in her thirties or forties with active or convalescent COVID-19.

This chain connects TRBV6-6 to TRBJ1-2; 7 nucleotides align to TRBD1. After removal of 6 bases from V and 0 bases from J, the junction contained 4 bases not matched to a gene. This CDR3 is built from 14 residues. Germline V gene lookup returns CDR1 MNHNY and CDR2 SVGAGI (reference sequence). This chain's CDR3 is CASSPGGSNYGYTF. Here the CDR3 DNA reads TGTGCCAGCAGCCCAGGGGGGTCTAACTATGGCTACACCTTC.

The chain is built from TRBV5-6 and TRBJ2-2; 9 positions agree with TRBD1. Germline trimming cut 0 bases from V and 1 base from J; bases unmatched to any gene: 1. This CDR3 comprises 16 residues. Germline V gene lookup returns CDR1 SGHDT and CDR2 YYEEEE. CDR3: CASSLADRGNTGELFF. In DNA form, the CDR3 reads TGTGCCAGCAGCTTGGCGGACAGGGGGAACACCGGGGAGCTGTTTTTT.

The rearrangement links TRBV5-5 to TRBJ2-7; a weak D match, TRBD1 (5 bases). Germline CDR1 is SGHKS and CDR2 is YYEKEE (reference sequence). The CDR3 is 14 residues long. V lost 0 bases to trimming and J lost 6 bases, with 13 bases between them. CDR3 nucleotide sequence: TGTGCCAGCAGCTTGGGACAGATTGAAATCGAGCAGTACTTC. It codes for CASSLGQIEIEQYF.

This chain joins TRBV6-5 and TRBJ2-7; D is perhaps TRBD2 (5 bases). The germline V gene has CDR1 MNHEY and CDR2 SVGAGI. V was cut by 8 bases and J by 6 bases, with 8 bases left in between. This CDR3 spans 10 amino acids. In nucleotides, the CDR3 is TGTGCCAGCGAGGCGGGCGAGCAGTACTTC. As protein: CASEAGEQYF.

The chain is built from TRBV29-1 and TRBJ1-1, with a tentative D call TRBD1 (6 bases). CDR3 length: 12 residues. V was clipped by 7 bases and J by 5 bases, with 14 bases between them. CDR1 is SQVTM, CDR2 ANQGSEA, per germline. The CDR3 nucleotides read TGCAGCGCCCAGGGAGGGGGGACTGAAGCTTTCTTT. Translation gives CSAQGGGTEAFF.

The chain couples TRBV5-1 to TRBJ1-2; 7 nucleotides match TRBD1. V was pared by 0 bases and J by 8 bases, with 10 bases of the junction left unmatched. Germline CDR1 reads SGHRS; CDR2 reads YFSETQ. This CDR3 comprises 15 residues. The CDR3 DNA reads as TGCGCCAGCAGCTTGGGAGGGACAGACCCCCTAGGCTACACCTTC. Amino acid sequence: CASSLGGTDPLGYTF.

V is TRBV27 and J is TRBJ1-2; 11 bases fit TRBD1. The V and J ends lost 3 bases and 4 bases, in that order; junction bases with no gene match: 1. Germline values: CDR1 MNHEY, CDR2 SMNVEV (reference sequence). The CDR3 runs to 14 residues. The CDR3 DNA sequence: TGTGCCAGCAGTTTTGGGACAGGGGGCTATGGCTACACCTTC. This sequence encodes CASSFGTGGYGYTF.

V is TRBV28 and J is TRBJ2-3, with TRBD1 identical over 9 bases. The CDR3 spans 15 residues. V trimming: 4 bases; J trimming: 11 bases; junction bases outside the gene matches: 13. Per germline, CDR1 MDHEN and CDR2 SYDVKM. CDR3 nucleotide sequence: TGTGCCAGCAGTTCTAGGACAGGGGCCCTGGGGGGGCAGTATTTT. Its protein product is CASSSRTGALGGQYF.

This clone was picked up one time. V and J are TRBV6-5 and TRBJ1-1; unclear D gene. Germline CDR1 MNHEY, CDR2 SVGAGI. This CDR3 is built from 11 residues. Trimming left V 4 bases short and J 8 bases short, with 8 bases between. The CDR3 DNA reads TGTGCCAGCAGTTCCCAGGTAGAAGCTTTCTTT. Protein: CASSSQVEAFF.

The chain has TRBV18 and TRBJ1-2, with 9 nucleotides matching TRBD1. Looked up from germline, CDR1 is KGHSH and CDR2 is LQKENI. The CDR3 is 16 amino acids. The J segment lost 1 base and the V segment lost 2 bases, leaving 5 bases of the junction unmatched. CDR3 protein: CASSPAGQGFNYGYTF. CDR3 nucleotide sequence: TGTGCCAGCTCACCAGCCGGACAGGGGTTTAACTATGGCTACACCTTC.

The CDR3 protein is CASSVTGDQETQYF. In nucleotides, the CDR3 is TGTGCCAGCAGCGTGACAGGAGACCAAGAGACCCAGTACTTC. V gene TRBV11-3 combines with J gene TRBJ2-5; a weak D match, TRBD1 (6 bases). Deletions cut 5 bases from V and 0 bases from J, with 10 bases between. CDR3 length: 14 amino acids. From germline, CDR1 is SGHNT and CDR2 YENEEA.

J is TRBJ1-6 and V is TRBV24-1; 7 bases are shared with TRBD1. The CDR3 spans 14 residues. The V gene end was trimmed by 7 bases and the J gene end by 6 bases; junction bases not matched to a gene: 5. Per the germline V gene, CDR1 is KGHDR and CDR2 is SFDVKD. The CDR3 is CATRKGAGNSPLHF. The CDR3 DNA reads TGTGCCACCAGAAAGGGGGCGGGTAATTCACCCCTCCACTTT.

The genes are TRBV30 and TRBJ1-6, with 10 bases identical to TRBD1. Germline trimming cut 2 bases from V and 9 bases from J; bases unmatched to any gene: 10. CDR1 is GTSNPN, CDR2 SVGIG, per germline (reference sequence). The CDR3 is made up of 16 amino acids. This chain's CDR3 is CAWSPPGQGNASPLHF. In DNA form, the CDR3 reads TGTGCCTGGAGTCCCCCGGGACAGGGGAATGCTTCACCCCTCCACTTT.

The chain recombines TRBV5-1 with TRBJ2-2; possibly TRBD1 for D (6 bases). The CDR3 is made up of 15 amino acids. V was cut by 2 bases and J by 8 bases, with 16 bases left in between. Germline V gene data show CDR1 as SGHRS and CDR2 as YFSETQ. For the CDR3, the DNA is TGCGCCAGCAGCTTAACCTTACAGGGTTCGGGGGAGCTGTTTTTT. Encoded protein: CASSLTLQGSGELFF.

CDR3 bases: TGTGCCAGTCAATTCCGGGACAGCTCATTTCAGCCCCAGCATTTT. Encoded protein: CASQFRDSSFQPQHF. The chain employs TRBV7-9 and TRBJ1-5; TRBD1 matches 7 bases. The germline CDR1 and CDR2 sequences are SEHNR and FQNEAQ (reference sequence). V gave up 9 bases and J gave up 6 bases; unmatched junction bases: 14. This CDR3 spans 15 amino acids.

The chain links TRBV7-9 to TRBJ1-1, with 7 nucleotides matching TRBD1. With V trimmed by 4 bases and J by 0 bases, 14 bases remained unmatched. Looked up from germline, CDR1 is SEHNR and CDR2 is FQNEAQ (reference sequence). The CDR3 has 18 residues. CDR3 sequence reads: CASSSPGQFSSMNTEAFF. The CDR3 region has the DNA TGTGCCAGCAGCTCGCCGGGACAGTTTTCTTCCATGAACACTGAAGCTTTCTTT. Together with reference TRBV7-9 and TRBJ1-1, the CDR3 gives the full variable domain: DTGVSQNPRHKITKRGQNVTFRCDPISEHNRLYWYRQTLGQGPEFLTYFQNEAQLEKSRLLSDRFSAERPKGSFSTLEIQRTEQGDSAMYLCASSSPGQFSSMNTEAFFGQGTRLTVV.

This sequence joins TRBV6-5 and TRBJ1-1, with TRBD1 identical over 11 bases. The CDR3 is made up of 14 amino acids. After removal of 6 bases from V and 3 bases from J, the junction contained 3 bases not matched to a gene. The germline V gene has CDR1 MNHEY and CDR2 SVGAGI. This CDR3 is CASRDRGLHTEAFF. The CDR3, as DNA: TGTGCCAGCAGGGACAGGGGGCTTCACACTGAAGCTTTCTTT.

This clone occurred a few times. This sequence joins TRBV5-5 and TRBJ1-1, with D tentatively TRBD1 (5 bases). The CDR3 covers 14 residues. Germline loops: CDR1 SGHKS, CDR2 YYEKEE (reference sequence). Trimming removed 4 bases from V and 0 bases from J, with 10 bases in between. CDR3 DNA sequence: TGTGCCAGCAGCCTGACAGATATGAACACTGAAGCTTTCTTT. Its protein is CASSLTDMNTEAFF.

This chain connects TRBV2 to TRBJ1-1; 7 bases are shared with TRBD1. The CDR3 is made up of 17 amino acids. CDR1 and CDR2 from the germline V gene are SNHLY and FYNNEI. After removal of 0 bases from V and 1 base from J, the junction contained 8 bases not matched to a gene. The CDR3 DNA follows: TGTGCCAGCAGTGAAGCCAGAAGGGGGCAAGGGAACACTGAAGCTTTCTTT. Its translation: CASSEARRGQGNTEAFF.

The chain combines TRBV9 with TRBJ2-3; 10 bases agree with TRBD2. From germline, CDR1 is SGDLS and CDR2 YYNGEE. V gave up 0 bases and J gave up 0 bases; unmatched junction bases: 13. The CDR3 spans 20 residues. The CDR3: CASSVASRAGGLSSTDTQYF. For the CDR3, the DNA is TGTGCCAGCAGCGTAGCGTCGCGAGCGGGAGGGCTATCTAGCACAGATACGCAGTATTTT.